The clone carrying this T cell receptor beta chain was seen a few times. Data came from immunoSEQ multiplex PCR; TCRdb stores just in-frame clones and leaves some out. The table has about 170,000 clones, roughly 90% seen once. The sample is drawn from a study of blood T cell repertoires in COVID-19. The germline V gene encodes CDR1 MNHEY and CDR2 SMNVEV (reference sequence). The CDR3 has 15 residues. Trimming took off 2 bases at V and 5 bases at J, with 16 bases between the two ends. The study recruited people aged roughly 18 to 100 years across under 25 US areas. This chain connects TRBV27 to TRBJ2-7, with D possibly being TRBD1 (6 bases). This TCR was sampled from a woman under 30 who had recovered from COVID-19. Sequencing was carried out using PBMCs or T cells enriched from blood (not recorded which). The CDR3 DNA is TGTGCCAGCAGTTTACGGCAGGGGCCCCTCCACGAGCAGTACTTC. Protein: CASSLRQGPLHEQYF.